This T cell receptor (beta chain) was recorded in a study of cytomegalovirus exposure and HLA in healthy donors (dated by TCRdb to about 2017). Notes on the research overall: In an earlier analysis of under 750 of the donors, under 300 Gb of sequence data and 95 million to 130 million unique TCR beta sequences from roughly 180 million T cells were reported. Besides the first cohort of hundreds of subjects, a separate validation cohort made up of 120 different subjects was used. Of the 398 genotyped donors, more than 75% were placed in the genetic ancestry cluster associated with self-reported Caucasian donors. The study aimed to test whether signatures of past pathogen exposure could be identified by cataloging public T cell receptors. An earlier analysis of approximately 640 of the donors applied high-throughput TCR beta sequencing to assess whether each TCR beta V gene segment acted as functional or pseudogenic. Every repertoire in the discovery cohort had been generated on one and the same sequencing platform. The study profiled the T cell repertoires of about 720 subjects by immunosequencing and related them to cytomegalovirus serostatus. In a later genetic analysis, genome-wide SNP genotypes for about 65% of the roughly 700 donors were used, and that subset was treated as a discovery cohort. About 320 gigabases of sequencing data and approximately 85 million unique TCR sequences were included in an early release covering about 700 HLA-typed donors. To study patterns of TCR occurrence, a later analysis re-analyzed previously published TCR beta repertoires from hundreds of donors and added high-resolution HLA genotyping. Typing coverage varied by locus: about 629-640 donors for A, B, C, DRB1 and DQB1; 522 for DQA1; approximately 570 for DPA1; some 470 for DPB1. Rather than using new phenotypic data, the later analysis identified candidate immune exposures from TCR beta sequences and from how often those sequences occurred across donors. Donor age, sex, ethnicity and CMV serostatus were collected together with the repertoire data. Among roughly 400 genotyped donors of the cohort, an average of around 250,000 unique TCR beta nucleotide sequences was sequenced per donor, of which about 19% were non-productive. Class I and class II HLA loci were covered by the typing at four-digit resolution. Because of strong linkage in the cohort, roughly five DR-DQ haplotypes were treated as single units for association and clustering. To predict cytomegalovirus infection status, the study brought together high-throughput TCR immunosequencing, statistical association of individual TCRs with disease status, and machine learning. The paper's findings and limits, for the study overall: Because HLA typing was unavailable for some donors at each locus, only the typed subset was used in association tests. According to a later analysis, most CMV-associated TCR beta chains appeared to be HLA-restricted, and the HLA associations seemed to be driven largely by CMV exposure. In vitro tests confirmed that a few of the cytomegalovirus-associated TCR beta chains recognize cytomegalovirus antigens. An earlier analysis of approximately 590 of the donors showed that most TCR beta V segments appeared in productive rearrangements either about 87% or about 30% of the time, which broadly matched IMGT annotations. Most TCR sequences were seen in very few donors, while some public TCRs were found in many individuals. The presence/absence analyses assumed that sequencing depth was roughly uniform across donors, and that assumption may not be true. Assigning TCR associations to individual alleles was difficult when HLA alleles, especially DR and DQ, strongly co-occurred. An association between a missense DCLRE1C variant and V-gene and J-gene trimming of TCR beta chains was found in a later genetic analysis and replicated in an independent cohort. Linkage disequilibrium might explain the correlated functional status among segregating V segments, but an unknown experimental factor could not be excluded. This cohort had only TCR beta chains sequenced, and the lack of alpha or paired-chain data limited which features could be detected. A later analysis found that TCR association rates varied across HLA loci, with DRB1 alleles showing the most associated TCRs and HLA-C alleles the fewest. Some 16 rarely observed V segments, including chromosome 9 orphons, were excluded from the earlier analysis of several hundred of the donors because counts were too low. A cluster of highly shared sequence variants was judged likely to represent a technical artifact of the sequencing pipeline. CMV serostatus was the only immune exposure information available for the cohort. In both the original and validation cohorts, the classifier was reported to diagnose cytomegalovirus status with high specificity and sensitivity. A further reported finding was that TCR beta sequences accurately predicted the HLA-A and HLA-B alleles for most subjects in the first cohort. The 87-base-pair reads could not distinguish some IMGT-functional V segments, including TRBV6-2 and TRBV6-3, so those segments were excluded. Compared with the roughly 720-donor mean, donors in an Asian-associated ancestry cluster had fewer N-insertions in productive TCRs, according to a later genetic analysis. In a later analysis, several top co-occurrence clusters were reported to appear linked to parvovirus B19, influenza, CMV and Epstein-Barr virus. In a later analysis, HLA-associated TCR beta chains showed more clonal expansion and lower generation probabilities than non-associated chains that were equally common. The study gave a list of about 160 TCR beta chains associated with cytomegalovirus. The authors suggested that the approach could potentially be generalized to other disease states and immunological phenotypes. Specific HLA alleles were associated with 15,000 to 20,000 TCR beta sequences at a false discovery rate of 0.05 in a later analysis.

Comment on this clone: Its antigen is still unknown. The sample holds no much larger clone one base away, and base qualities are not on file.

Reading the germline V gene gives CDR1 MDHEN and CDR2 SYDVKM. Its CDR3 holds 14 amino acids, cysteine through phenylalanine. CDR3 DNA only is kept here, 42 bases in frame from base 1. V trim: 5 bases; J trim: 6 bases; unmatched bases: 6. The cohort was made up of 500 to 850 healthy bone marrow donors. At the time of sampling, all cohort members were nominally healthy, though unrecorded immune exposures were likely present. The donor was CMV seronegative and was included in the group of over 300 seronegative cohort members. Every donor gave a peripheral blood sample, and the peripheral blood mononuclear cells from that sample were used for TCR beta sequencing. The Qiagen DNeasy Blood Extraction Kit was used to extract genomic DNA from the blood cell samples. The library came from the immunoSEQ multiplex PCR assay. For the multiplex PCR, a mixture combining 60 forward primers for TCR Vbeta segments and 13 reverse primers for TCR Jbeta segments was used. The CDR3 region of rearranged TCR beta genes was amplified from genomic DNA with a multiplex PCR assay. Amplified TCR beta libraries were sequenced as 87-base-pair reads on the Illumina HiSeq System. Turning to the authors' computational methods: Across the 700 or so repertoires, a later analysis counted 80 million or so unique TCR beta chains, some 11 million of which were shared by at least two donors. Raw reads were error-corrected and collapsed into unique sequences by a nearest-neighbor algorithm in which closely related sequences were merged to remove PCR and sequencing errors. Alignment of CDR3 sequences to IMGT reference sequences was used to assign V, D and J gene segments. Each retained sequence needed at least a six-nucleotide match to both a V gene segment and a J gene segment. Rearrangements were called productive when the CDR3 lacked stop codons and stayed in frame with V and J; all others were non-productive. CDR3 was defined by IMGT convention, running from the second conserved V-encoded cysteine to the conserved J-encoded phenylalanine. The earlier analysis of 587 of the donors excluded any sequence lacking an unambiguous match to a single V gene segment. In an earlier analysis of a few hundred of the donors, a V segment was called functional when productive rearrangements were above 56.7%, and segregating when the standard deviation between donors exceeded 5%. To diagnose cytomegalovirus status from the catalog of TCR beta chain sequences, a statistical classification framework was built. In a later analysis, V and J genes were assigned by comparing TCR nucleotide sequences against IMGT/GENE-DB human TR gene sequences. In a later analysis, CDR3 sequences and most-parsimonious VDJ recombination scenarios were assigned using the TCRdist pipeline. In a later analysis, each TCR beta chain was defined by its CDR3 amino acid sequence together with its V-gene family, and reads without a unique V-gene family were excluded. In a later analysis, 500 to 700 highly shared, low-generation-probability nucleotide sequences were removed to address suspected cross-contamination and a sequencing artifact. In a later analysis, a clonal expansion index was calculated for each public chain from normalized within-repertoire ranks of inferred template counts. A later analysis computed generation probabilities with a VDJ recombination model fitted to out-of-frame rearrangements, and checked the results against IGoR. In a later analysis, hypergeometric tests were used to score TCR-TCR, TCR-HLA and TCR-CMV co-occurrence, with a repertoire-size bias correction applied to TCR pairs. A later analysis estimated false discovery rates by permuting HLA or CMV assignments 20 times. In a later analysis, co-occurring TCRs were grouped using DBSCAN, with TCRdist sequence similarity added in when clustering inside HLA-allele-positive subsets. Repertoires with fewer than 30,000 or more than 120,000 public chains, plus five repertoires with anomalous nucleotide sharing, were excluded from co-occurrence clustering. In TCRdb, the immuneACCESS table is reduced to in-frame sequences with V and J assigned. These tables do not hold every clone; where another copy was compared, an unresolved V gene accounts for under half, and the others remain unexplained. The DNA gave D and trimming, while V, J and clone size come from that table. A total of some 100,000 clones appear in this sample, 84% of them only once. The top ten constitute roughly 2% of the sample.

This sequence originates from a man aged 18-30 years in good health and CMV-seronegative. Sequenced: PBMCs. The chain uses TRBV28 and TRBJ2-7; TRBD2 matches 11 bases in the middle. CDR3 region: CASSTPGLAAEQYF. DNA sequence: TGTGCCAGCAGTACACCGGGACTAGCGGCCGAGCAGTACTTC.